Following are 13 T cell receptor beta chains from one sample sequenced in a study of blood T cell dynamics during melanoma immunotherapy. Time point given: week 3, after first cycle of checkpoint inhibitor. Using immunoSEQ multiplex PCR, the repertoire was profiled, and TCRdb retains in-frame clones only, with some absent. The sample records 8,400 or so clones, more than 80% being singletons. The sequencing used blood, collected from a patient treated with checkpoint blockade. These receptors all stem from a human donor with melanoma.

The gene calls are TRBV28 and TRBJ1-4, with D perhaps matching TRBD1 (6 bases). CDR3 length equals 15 residues. Germline CDR1 reads MDHEN; CDR2 reads SYDVKM. V lost 4 bases and J 4 bases, leaving 13 bases between the germline ends. DNA for the CDR3: TGTGCCAGCAGTTCCCGGATAGGGGGTAATGAAAAACTGTTTTTT. The encoded protein is CASSSRIGGNEKLFF.

The V and J genes are TRBV2 and TRBJ2-5, with D tentatively TRBD2 (6 bases). CDR3 length: 14 amino acids. The ends were cut back, 4 bases at V and 5 bases at J, with 14 bases in the middle. Germline V gene sequence: CDR1 SNHLY, CDR2 FYNNEI. In nucleotides, the CDR3 is TGTGCCAGCAGTGGAACAGGAGGAGGGGAGACCCAGTACTTC. Its protein is CASSGTGGGETQYF.

This rearrangement joins TRBV7-9 to TRBJ1-5, with 7 positions matching TRBD1. V was pared by 1 base and J by 4 bases, with 4 bases of the junction left unmatched. From germline, CDR1 is SEHNR and CDR2 FQNEAQ (reference sequence). The CDR3 spans 15 residues. The CDR3 sequence is CASSLGGQKNQPQHF. The CDR3 region has the DNA TGTGCCAGCAGCTTAGGGGGACAGAAAAATCAGCCCCAGCATTTT.

The V and J genes are TRBV2 and TRBJ1-5, with 9 nucleotides matching TRBD1. There are 14 residues in the CDR3. Trimming removed 8 bases from V and 2 bases from J; junction bases left unmatched: 4. Germline lookup yields CDR1 SNHLY and CDR2 FYNNEI. CDR3 sequence: CASLRDRGNQPQHF. CDR3 sequence (DNA): TGTGCCAGCCTCCGGGACAGGGGCAATCAGCCCCAGCATTTT.

The CDR3 DNA sequence: TGTGCCAGCAGCTTAGGGGGGTCTGAAGCTTTCTTT. This encodes CASSLGGSEAFF. The chain is built from TRBV7-9 and TRBJ1-1; possibly TRBD1 for D (5 bases). CDR1 is SEHNR and CDR2 is FQNEAQ in the germline V gene (reference sequence). The V gene lost 1 base and the J gene lost 6 bases, with 6 bases spanning the gap. CDR3 length: 12 residues.

In this sample, this clone turned up once. The chain recombines TRBV10-3 with TRBJ1-2; possible D gene TRBD1, 6 bases. V lost 5 bases to trimming and J lost 4 bases, with 8 bases between them. The CDR3 spans 12 residues. The germline V gene has CDR1 ENHRY and CDR2 SYGVKD. The CDR3 region has the DNA TGTGCCATCAGTTCACAGGGCTATGGCTACACCTTC. Translating gives CAISSQGYGYTF.

The gene calls are TRBV4-1 and TRBJ1-1; D is unclear. CDR3 length: 15 residues. The ends were cut back, 1 base at V and 1 base at J, with 10 bases in the middle. Per the germline V gene, CDR1 is MGHRA and CDR2 is YSYEKL. The CDR3: CASSQVEWGNTEAFF. In DNA form, the CDR3 reads TGCGCCAGCAGCCAAGTGGAGTGGGGGAACACTGAAGCTTTCTTT.

This chain joins TRBV6-6 and TRBJ1-6; D gene unclear. The CDR3 covers 13 residues. V was clipped by 4 bases and J by 8 bases, with 9 bases between them. Germline CDR1 and CDR2: MNHNY and SVGAGI (reference sequence). DNA of the CDR3: TGTGCCAGCAGTTCGTCTTCAGATTCACCCCTCCACTTT. It yields the protein CASSSSSDSPLHF.

This clone occurred once. The V gene is TRBV27, the J gene TRBJ2-2; D is unclear. This CDR3 contains 12 residues. Between the trimmed V and J ends, which lost 6 bases and 4 bases, there was a span of 6 bases. Germline CDR1 MNHEY, CDR2 SMNVEV (reference sequence). The CDR3 DNA is TGTGCCAGCAGCCGGGCCACCGGGGAGCTGTTTTTT. It codes for CASSRATGELFF.

The gene calls are TRBV5-4 and TRBJ2-5; D perhaps matches TRBD1 (6 bases). Matching the DNA end better, TRBJ2-7 makes the J call doubtful. Per germline, CDR1 SGHNT and CDR2 YYREEE (reference sequence). This CDR3 contains 13 residues. In DNA form, the CDR3 reads TGTGCCAGCAGCAAGGGACATTCCTACGAGCAGTACTTC. Translating it yields CASSKGHSYEQYF.

J is TRBJ2-7 and V is TRBV7-2, with D perhaps matching TRBD2 (7 bases). The CDR3 totals 14 residues. The germline gives CDR1 SGHTA, CDR2 FQGNSA. V lost 5 bases and J 3 bases, leaving 14 bases between the germline ends. The CDR3 here is CASSAAGANYEQYF. The CDR3 DNA reads TGTGCCAGCAGCGCCGCGGGGGCAAACTACGAGCAGTACTTC.

J is TRBJ1-1 and V is TRBV6-4, with no clear D. Trimming took 6 bases from V and 1 from J, leaving 15 bases between them. Germline CDR1 and CDR2: MRHNA and SNTAGT. CDR3 length: 15 residues. This chain's CDR3 is CASSLTPGQNTEAFF. In DNA, the CDR3 is TGTGCCAGCAGCCTAACACCGGGCCAGAACACTGAAGCTTTCTTT.

The J gene is TRBJ2-7, the V gene TRBV6-4; 7 bases agree with TRBD2. V shed 0 bases and J 5 bases; nucleotides not matched to a gene: 10. This CDR3 has 16 residues. Germline CDR1 MRHNA, CDR2 SNTAGT. This chain's CDR3 is CASSDSWAGASHEQYF. CDR3 nucleotide sequence: TGTGCCAGCAGTGACTCGTGGGCGGGAGCTTCCCACGAGCAGTACTTC.